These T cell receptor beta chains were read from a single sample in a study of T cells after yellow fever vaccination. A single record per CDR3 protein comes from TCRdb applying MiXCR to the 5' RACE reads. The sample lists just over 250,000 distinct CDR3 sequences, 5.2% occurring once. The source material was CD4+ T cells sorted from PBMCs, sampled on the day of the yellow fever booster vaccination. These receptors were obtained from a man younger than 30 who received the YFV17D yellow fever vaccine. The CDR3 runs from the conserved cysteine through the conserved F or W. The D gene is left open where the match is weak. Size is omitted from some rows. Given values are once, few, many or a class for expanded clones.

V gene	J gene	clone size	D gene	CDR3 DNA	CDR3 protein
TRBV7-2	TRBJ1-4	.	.	TGTGCCAGCAGCAGGGCTATCAATGAAAAACTGTTTTTT	CASSRAINEKLFF
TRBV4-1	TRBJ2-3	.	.	TGCGCCAGCAGCCAAGATGCAGGGCCTAGCCCAGATACGCAGTATTTT	CASSQDAGPSPDTQYF
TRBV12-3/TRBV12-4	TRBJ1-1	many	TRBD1	TGTGCCAGCAGTTTGGCCCAGGGGGTTGGGGAGAACACTGAAGCTTTCTTT	CASSLAQGVGENTEAFF
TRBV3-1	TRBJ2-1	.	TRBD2	TGTGCCAGCAGCTCCCCGGGACTAGCCGGCGATGAGCAGTTCTTC	CASSSPGLAGDEQFF
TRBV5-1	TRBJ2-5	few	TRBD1	TGCGCCAGCAGATCAGACACAGGGGTTGGGGAGACCCAGTACTTC	CASRSDTGVGETQYF
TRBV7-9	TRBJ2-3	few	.	TGTGCCAGCAGCTTTGGGGGTCAACCAGATACGCAGTATTTT	CASSFGGQPDTQYF
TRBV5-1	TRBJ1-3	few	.	TGCGCCAGCAGCACGGATGGGGCTTCTGATGGAAACACCATATATTTT	CASSTDGASDGNTIYF
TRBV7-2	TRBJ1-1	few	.	TGTGCCAGCAGCCCGAAGAAGAACACTGAAGCTTTCTTT	CASSPKKNTEAFF
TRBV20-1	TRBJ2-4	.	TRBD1	TGCAGTGCTAGAGATCCAACAGGGGATGGGAACATTCAGTACTTC	CSARDPTGDGNIQYF
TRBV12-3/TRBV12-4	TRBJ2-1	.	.	TGTGCCAGCAGTTTAACAGGGACCTACAATGAGCAGTTCTTC	CASSLTGTYNEQFF
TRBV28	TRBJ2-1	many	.	TGTGCCAGCACAACCCGGACTTACCCAATTAATGAGCAGTTCTTC	CASTTRTYPINEQFF
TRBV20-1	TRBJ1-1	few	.	TGCAGTGCTAGATCTGGGACCGCTGGCATGAACACTGAAGCTTTCTTT	CSARSGTAGMNTEAFF
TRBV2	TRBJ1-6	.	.	TGTGCCAGCATGTGGGGGCTGGAGCCCCTCCACTTT	CASMWGLEPLHF
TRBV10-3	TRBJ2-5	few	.	TGTGCCACCCGGGGAGTATCAAGGGGAGAGACCCAGTACTTC	CATRGVSRGETQYF
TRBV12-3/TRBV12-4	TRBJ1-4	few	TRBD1	TGTGCCAGCAGTCTAGGGGGCAGGACACTGTTTTTT	CASSLGGRTLFF
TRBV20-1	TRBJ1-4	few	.	TGCAGTGCACTGGTTGGGGCCGGAAAACTGTTTTTT	CSALVGAGKLFF
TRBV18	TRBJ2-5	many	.	TGTGCCAGCTCACCACGGGGGGCCCAAGAGACCCAGTACTTC	CASSPRGAQETQYF
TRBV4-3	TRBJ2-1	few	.	TGCGCCAGCAGCCAGAACAGGGATCTCTCCTACAATGAGCAGTTCTTC	CASSQNRDLSYNEQFF
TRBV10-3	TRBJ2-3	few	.	TGTGCCACGACCGGGACTCCGGGCATGGATACGCAGTATTTT	CATTGTPGMDTQYF
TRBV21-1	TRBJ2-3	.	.	TGTGCCAGCAGACAAACGGGGGCGAGGGGCACAGATACGCAGTATTTT	CASRQTGARGTDTQYF
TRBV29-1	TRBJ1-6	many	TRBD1	TGCAGCGTTATGACAGGGATCGATTCACCCCTCCACTTT	CSVMTGIDSPLHF
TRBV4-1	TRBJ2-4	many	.	TGCGCCAGCAGCCAGAGGTGGGACATAGCCAAAAACATTCAGTACTTC	CASSQRWDIAKNIQYF
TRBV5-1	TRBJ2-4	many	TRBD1	TGCGCCAGCAGCTTGGGCAGGGGGACATCCCAGGACATTCAGTACTTC	CASSLGRGTSQDIQYF
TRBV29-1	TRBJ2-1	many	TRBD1	TGCAGCGTTGAAGATACGCAGGGGGCGATCAACAATGAGCAGTTCTTC	CSVEDTQGAINNEQFF
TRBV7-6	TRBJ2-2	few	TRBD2	TGTGCCAGCAGCCGGCCGGGGGGGACGGCGAACACCGGGGAGCTGTTTTTT	CASSRPGGTANTGELFF
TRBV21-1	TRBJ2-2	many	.	TGTGCCAGCAGCAAAGAGCTAGGGGGCGTTCTGGTTAGTGCCGGGGAGCTGTTTTTT	CASSKELGGVLVSAGELFF
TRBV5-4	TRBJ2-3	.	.	TGTGCCAGCAGCTTAAGCAGGGTGAGGAGCACAGATACGCAGTATTTT	CASSLSRVRSTDTQYF
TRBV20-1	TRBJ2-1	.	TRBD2	TGCAGTGCTAGAACCCTAGCGGGGAGCTCCTACAATGAGCAGTTCTTC	CSARTLAGSSYNEQFF
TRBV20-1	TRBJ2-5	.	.	TGCAGTGCCTGGAGACCTCAAGAGACCCAGTACTTC	CSAWRPQETQYF